The entry below gives a single TCR beta chain sequence along with its context. This sample was taken from a study of shared clonotypes between healthy human individuals. Germline lookup yields CDR1 ENHRY and CDR2 SYGVKD. V lost 6 bases to trimming and J lost 8 bases; unmatched junction nucleotides: 10. The CDR3 has 15 residues. Clones were read by immunoSEQ multiplex PCR, and TCRdb kept only the in-frame ones, dropping some. Of more than 550,000 clones detected, 55% to 80% appear once; the ten largest clones hold around 1.8%. The source material was memory CD4+ T cells sorted from blood. Subset defined: CD45RA-negative fraction. This sequence was found in a young woman in good health. This chain uses TRBV10-3 with TRBJ2-5, with 12 positions matching TRBD2. This CDR3 reads CAISTGTSGLETQYF. DNA for the CDR3: TGTGCCATCAGCACCGGGACTAGCGGGTTGGAAACCCAGTACTTC.